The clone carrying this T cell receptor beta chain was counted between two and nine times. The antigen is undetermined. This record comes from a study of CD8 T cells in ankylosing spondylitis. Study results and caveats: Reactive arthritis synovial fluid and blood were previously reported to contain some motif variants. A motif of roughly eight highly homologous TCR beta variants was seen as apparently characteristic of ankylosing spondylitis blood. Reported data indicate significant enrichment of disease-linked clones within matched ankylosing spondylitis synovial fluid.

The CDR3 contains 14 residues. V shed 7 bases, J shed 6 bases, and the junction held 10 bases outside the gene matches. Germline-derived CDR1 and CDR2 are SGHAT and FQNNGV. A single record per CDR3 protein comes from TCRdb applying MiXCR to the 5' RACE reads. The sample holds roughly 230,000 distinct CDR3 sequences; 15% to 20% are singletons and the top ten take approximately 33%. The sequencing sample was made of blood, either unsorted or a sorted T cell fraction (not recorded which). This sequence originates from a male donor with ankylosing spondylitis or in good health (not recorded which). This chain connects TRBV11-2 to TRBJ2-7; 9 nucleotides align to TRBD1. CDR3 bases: TGTGCCAGCACCCGGACAGGGGATTTTTTCGAGCAGTACTTC. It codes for CASTRTGDFFEQYF.